A selection of T cell receptor beta chains follows, all from one sample in a study of spatial heterogeneity in lung cancer. TCRdb reprocessed the 5' RACE reads via MiXCR and lists one record per CDR3 protein. The table lists fewer than 30,000 distinct CDR3 sequences, roughly 6% of them singletons. The specimen comprised PBMCs, sampled at follow-up. These receptors came from a male donor with early-stage non-small cell lung cancer. Each CDR3 is given with its conserved first and last residue. Fields, in order: J gene, D gene, clone size, V gene, CDR3 length, CDR3 DNA, CDR3 protein. D genes are given only for firm matches. Rows may omit the clone size; those that give it use once, few, many or a size class.

J gene: TRBJ2-7
D gene: .
clone size: .
V gene: TRBV14
CDR3 length: 13
CDR3 DNA: TGTGCCAGCAGCCAAGATATGAGTAACGAGCAGTACTTC
CDR3 protein: CASSQDMSNEQYF

J gene: TRBJ2-3
D gene: TRBD2
clone size: many
V gene: TRBV4-3
CDR3 length: 17
CDR3 DNA: TGCGCCAGCAGCCAAGATGCCCGGGGGGGAAGCACAGATACGCAGTATTTT
CDR3 protein: CASSQDARGGSTDTQYF

J gene: TRBJ2-3
D gene: .
clone size: many
V gene: TRBV12-3/TRBV12-4
CDR3 length: 15
CDR3 DNA: TGTGCCAGCAGTTTATTTGCGGGACCCACAGATACGCAGTATTTT
CDR3 protein: CASSLFAGPTDTQYF

J gene: TRBJ2-3
D gene: TRBD2
clone size: many
V gene: TRBV5-1
CDR3 length: 15
CDR3 DNA: TGCGCCACCCGACTAGCGGGAGGGAGCGCAGATACGCAGTATTTT
CDR3 protein: CATRLAGGSADTQYF

J gene: TRBJ1-6
D gene: .
clone size: medium-sized
V gene: TRBV28
CDR3 length: 13
CDR3 DNA: TGTGCCAGCAGTAGGACGAGAAATTCACCCCTCCACTTT
CDR3 protein: CASSRTRNSPLHF

J gene: TRBJ2-1
D gene: TRBD1
clone size: many
V gene: TRBV4-3
CDR3 length: 15
CDR3 DNA: TGCGCCAGCAGCCGGACAGGGAGCTCCTACAATGAGCAGTTCTTC
CDR3 protein: CASSRTGSSYNEQFF

J gene: TRBJ1-4
D gene: TRBD1
clone size: few
V gene: TRBV7-9
CDR3 length: 14
CDR3 DNA: TGTGCCAGCAGCCGTCAGGGGGGGAATGAAAAACTGTTTTTT
CDR3 protein: CASSRQGGNEKLFF

J gene: TRBJ2-3
D gene: .
clone size: many
V gene: TRBV24-1
CDR3 length: 11
CDR3 DNA: TGTGCCACCAGTGATTTGCCAACGCAGTATTTT
CDR3 protein: CATSDLPTQYF

J gene: TRBJ1-5
D gene: .
clone size: many
V gene: TRBV25-1
CDR3 length: 12
CDR3 DNA: TGTGCCAGCAGTGCCCTTAATCAGCCCCAGCATTTT
CDR3 protein: CASSALNQPQHF

J gene: TRBJ1-2
D gene: .
clone size: many
V gene: TRBV19
CDR3 length: 13
CDR3 DNA: TGTGCCAGTAGTTTCGACAGTAACTATGGCTACACCTTC
CDR3 protein: CASSFDSNYGYTF

J gene: TRBJ2-1
D gene: TRBD2
clone size: many
V gene: TRBV27
CDR3 length: 19
CDR3 DNA: TGTGCCAGCAGTTTTACCTGGCCCGGGGGGGAGAGCTCCTACAATGAGCAGTTCTTC
CDR3 protein: CASSFTWPGGESSYNEQFF

J gene: TRBJ1-4
D gene: .
clone size: once
V gene: TRBV4-1
CDR3 length: 16
CDR3 DNA: TGCGCCAGCAGCCAACCCAACGCGGGGCAGAATGAAAATCTGTTTTTT
CDR3 protein: CASSQPNAGQNENLFF

J gene: TRBJ1-1
D gene: .
clone size: many
V gene: TRBV7-2
CDR3 length: 14
CDR3 DNA: TGTGCCAGCAGATTAGGAGAGTGGGACACTGAAGCTTTCTTT
CDR3 protein: CASRLGEWDTEAFF

J gene: TRBJ1-1
D gene: TRBD1
clone size: many
V gene: TRBV6-2/TRBV6-3
CDR3 length: 15
CDR3 DNA: TGTGCCAGCAGGCGAACCGGTCAGGGGGCTCGAGAAGCTTTCTTT
CDR3 protein: CASRRTGQGAREAFF

J gene: TRBJ1-1
D gene: .
clone size: many
V gene: TRBV7-9
CDR3 length: 13
CDR3 DNA: TGTGCCAGCAGCTTAGAGGGGGGCTCTGAAGCTTTCTTT
CDR3 protein: CASSLEGGSEAFF

J gene: TRBJ1-2
D gene: .
clone size: .
V gene: TRBV18
CDR3 length: 15
CDR3 DNA: TGTGCCAGCTCACCACGGGGGGCTGTTGAGGATGGCTACACCTTC
CDR3 protein: CASSPRGAVEDGYTF

J gene: TRBJ2-7
D gene: .
clone size: few
V gene: TRBV4-3
CDR3 length: 14
CDR3 DNA: TGCGCCAGCAGCCAAGCCCGGGACAATTACGAGCAGTACTTC
CDR3 protein: CASSQARDNYEQYF

J gene: TRBJ2-3
D gene: TRBD2
clone size: once
V gene: TRBV20-1
CDR3 length: 15
CDR3 DNA: TGCAGTGCTAGCGGGGGGGATACTAGCACAGATACGCAGTATTTT
CDR3 protein: CSASGGDTSTDTQYF

J gene: TRBJ2-7
D gene: TRBD1
clone size: many
V gene: TRBV28
CDR3 length: 16
CDR3 DNA: TGTGCCAGCAGCCTGGGGGGCTGGGACAGGGGTTGCGAGCAGTACTTC
CDR3 protein: CASSLGGWDRGCEQYF

J gene: TRBJ2-2
D gene: TRBD1
clone size: .
V gene: TRBV29-1
CDR3 length: 14
CDR3 DNA: TGCAGCGTTGCCCCCGGGGACAGCACCGGGGAGCTGTTTTTT
CDR3 protein: CSVAPGDSTGELFF

J gene: TRBJ2-7
D gene: .
clone size: few
V gene: TRBV7-9
CDR3 length: 10
CDR3 DNA: TGTGCCAGCAGCCGAGGACCCCTGTACTTC
CDR3 protein: CASSRGPLYF

J gene: TRBJ2-3
D gene: TRBD2
clone size: .
V gene: TRBV7-2
CDR3 length: 15
CDR3 DNA: TGTGCCAGCAGCTTAGTGGCGGGGGGTGCAGATACGCAGTATTTT
CDR3 protein: CASSLVAGGADTQYF

J gene: TRBJ1-1
D gene: .
clone size: .
V gene: TRBV12-3/TRBV12-4
CDR3 length: 17
CDR3 DNA: TGTGCCAGCAGTCCTCACCGGGACACATTCGTGAACACTGAAGCTTTCTTT
CDR3 protein: CASSPHRDTFVNTEAFF

J gene: TRBJ1-1
D gene: .
clone size: many
V gene: TRBV7-2
CDR3 length: 13
CDR3 DNA: TGTGCCAGCAGCTCACAGGGTTTCACTGAAGCTTTCTTT
CDR3 protein: CASSSQGFTEAFF

J gene: TRBJ2-7
D gene: .
clone size: many
V gene: TRBV2
CDR3 length: 14
CDR3 DNA: TGTGCCAGCAGAACCTCATACACCTCCTACGAGCAGTACTTC
CDR3 protein: CASRTSYTSYEQYF

J gene: TRBJ2-1
D gene: .
clone size: .
V gene: TRBV12-3/TRBV12-4
CDR3 length: 15
CDR3 DNA: TGTGCCAGCAGCCGGACATCTAGCTCCTACAATGAGCAGTTCTTC
CDR3 protein: CASSRTSSSYNEQFF

J gene: TRBJ2-4
D gene: .
clone size: many
V gene: TRBV10-3
CDR3 length: 14
CDR3 DNA: TGTGCCACTTCCGATGGGGGAGCAAAAAACATTCAGTACTTC
CDR3 protein: CATSDGGAKNIQYF

J gene: TRBJ2-2
D gene: .
clone size: .
V gene: TRBV7-2
CDR3 length: 15
CDR3 DNA: TGTGCCAGCAGCTTATACGAGGACCTTACCGGGGAGCTGTTTTTT
CDR3 protein: CASSLYEDLTGELFF

J gene: TRBJ2-3
D gene: TRBD1
clone size: few
V gene: TRBV28
CDR3 length: 14
CDR3 DNA: TGTGCCAGCAGTTTGACAGGGGCCTCAGATACGCAGTATTTT
CDR3 protein: CASSLTGASDTQYF

J gene: TRBJ2-3
D gene: .
clone size: many
V gene: TRBV12-3/TRBV12-4
CDR3 length: 12
CDR3 DNA: TGTGCCAGCAGAGCGATGGGGGATACGCAGTATTTT
CDR3 protein: CASRAMGDTQYF

J gene: TRBJ2-1
D gene: .
clone size: .
V gene: TRBV11-2
CDR3 length: 13
CDR3 DNA: TGTGCCAGCAGCTTAATGAGGGAGCGTGAGCAGTTCTTC
CDR3 protein: CASSLMREREQFF

J gene: TRBJ1-5
D gene: TRBD1
clone size: many
V gene: TRBV30
CDR3 length: 16
CDR3 DNA: TGTGCCTGGGGACAGGGGGCTGCGGGGAGCAATCAGCCCCAGCATTTT
CDR3 protein: CAWGQGAAGSNQPQHF

J gene: TRBJ2-4
D gene: .
clone size: many
V gene: TRBV19
CDR3 length: 15
CDR3 DNA: TGTGCCAGTAGTATAGGGACTCAAACCAAAAACATTCAGTACTTC
CDR3 protein: CASSIGTQTKNIQYF

J gene: TRBJ1-2
D gene: TRBD1
clone size: many
V gene: TRBV10-3
CDR3 length: 16
CDR3 DNA: TGTGCCATCAGTGACTCCGGGACAGGGAATAACTATGGCTACACCTTC
CDR3 protein: CAISDSGTGNNYGYTF

J gene: TRBJ1-5
D gene: .
clone size: many
V gene: TRBV7-8
CDR3 length: 16
CDR3 DNA: TGTGCCAGCAGCTCGTTTAGAGACGGGTACAATCAGCCCCAGCATTTT
CDR3 protein: CASSSFRDGYNQPQHF

J gene: TRBJ2-7
D gene: TRBD1
clone size: many
V gene: TRBV24-1
CDR3 length: 13
CDR3 DNA: TGTGCCACGTCCGGGACAGAAACCTACGAGCAGTACTTC
CDR3 protein: CATSGTETYEQYF

J gene: TRBJ1-5
D gene: TRBD1
clone size: few
V gene: TRBV2
CDR3 length: 14
CDR3 DNA: TGTGCCAGCAGTGCTGGGACAGGGCATCAGCCCCAGCATTTT
CDR3 protein: CASSAGTGHQPQHF

J gene: TRBJ1-5
D gene: .
clone size: medium-sized
V gene: TRBV6-5
CDR3 length: 14
CDR3 DNA: TGTGCCAGCAGTACCCTTCCGGGCAATCAGCCCCAGCATTTT
CDR3 protein: CASSTLPGNQPQHF

J gene: TRBJ2-2
D gene: TRBD1
clone size: many
V gene: TRBV27
CDR3 length: 15
CDR3 DNA: TGTGCCAGCGGATCGGGACAGGGGTACACCGGGGAGCTGTTTTTT
CDR3 protein: CASGSGQGYTGELFF

J gene: TRBJ1-6
D gene: .
clone size: many
V gene: TRBV20-1
CDR3 length: 15
CDR3 DNA: TGCAGTGCTAGACGACGACTAGCGGGCAATTCACCCCTCCACTTT
CDR3 protein: CSARRRLAGNSPLHF

J gene: TRBJ1-2
D gene: .
clone size: once
V gene: TRBV7-8
CDR3 length: 16
CDR3 DNA: TGTGCCAGCAGCTTATCTATCACAGGCGTAGATTATGGCTACACCTTC
CDR3 protein: CASSLSITGVDYGYTF

J gene: TRBJ2-7
D gene: .
clone size: few
V gene: TRBV11-2
CDR3 length: 15
CDR3 DNA: TGTGCCAGCAGCTTAGCGGGGGACCCCATCTACGAGCAGTACTTC
CDR3 protein: CASSLAGDPIYEQYF

J gene: TRBJ2-1
D gene: TRBD1
clone size: many
V gene: TRBV5-4
CDR3 length: 13
CDR3 DNA: TGTGCCAGCAGCTGGGGACAGAACAATGAGCAGTTCTTC
CDR3 protein: CASSWGQNNEQFF

J gene: TRBJ2-5
D gene: TRBD1
clone size: many
V gene: TRBV29-1
CDR3 length: 14
CDR3 DNA: TGCAGCGTTGAGGTTACCGGGACAGGGGGTACCCAGTACTTC
CDR3 protein: CSVEVTGTGGTQYF

J gene: TRBJ2-5
D gene: TRBD2
clone size: few
V gene: TRBV5-1
CDR3 length: 15
CDR3 DNA: TGCGCCAGCACCCCCCTGGGCGGGGGGCAAGAGACCCAGTACTTC
CDR3 protein: CASTPLGGGQETQYF

J gene: TRBJ2-1
D gene: TRBD2
clone size: many
V gene: TRBV6-6
CDR3 length: 17
CDR3 DNA: TGTGCCAGCAGTTACTCGCCTAGCGGGGGGATTTACAATGAGCAGTTCTTC
CDR3 protein: CASSYSPSGGIYNEQFF

J gene: TRBJ1-1
D gene: .
clone size: few
V gene: TRBV7-2
CDR3 length: 13
CDR3 DNA: TGTGCCAGCAGCTTAACAGGGAACACTGAAGCTTTCTTT
CDR3 protein: CASSLTGNTEAFF